One and the same sample provided the 10 T cell receptor beta chains below, sequenced in a study of shared clonotypes between healthy human individuals. TCRdb's copy holds only in-frame clones and misses some; the assay was immunoSEQ multiplex PCR. The sample carries about 1 million clones, roughly 80% recorded once. Sequences were obtained from memory CD4+ T cells sorted from blood. Subset meaning: CD45RA-negative fraction. All receptors derive from a man between 18 and 35 years old in good health.

The genes are TRBV15 and TRBJ2-1; no clear D. The CDR3 has 15 amino acids. In germline, CDR1 is LNHNV, CDR2 YYDKDF (reference sequence). The V end lost 0 bases, the J end lost 8 bases, and 14 bases lay between the germline ends. DNA of the CDR3: TGTGCCACCAGCAGAGACCGACAAGGGTACTATGAGCAGTTCTTC. Protein: CATSRDRQGYYEQFF. Looking up the rest from reference TRBV15 and TRBJ2-1 gives the full variable domain: DAMVIQNPRYQVTQFGKPVTLSCSQTLNHNVMYWYQQKSSQAPKLLFHYYDKDFNNEADTPDNFQSRRPNTSFCFLDIRSPGLGDTAMYLCATSRDRQGYYEQFFGPGTRLTVL.

The chain recombines TRBV2 with TRBJ1-2, with TRBD1 identical over 8 bases. Germline V CDR1 and CDR2: SNHLY, FYNNEI. With 6 bases clipped from V and 6 bases from J, the junction kept 9 bases outside the gene matches. The CDR3 has 14 amino acids. The CDR3, as DNA: TGTGCCAGCAGCGGACAGGGAATGGGAAATGGCTACACCTTC. Residues: CASSGQGMGNGYTF.

Regarding this clone: Other DNA sequences within the sample encode an identical CDR3. The V gene is TRBV7-2, the J gene TRBJ2-1, with 12 nucleotides matching TRBD2. The length of the CDR3 is 14 residues. The V segment lost 5 bases and the J segment 7 bases; nucleotides outside the gene matches: 3. Germline V gene data show CDR1 as SGHTA and CDR2 as FQGNSA. The CDR3 is CASSLGLAGNEQFF. CDR3 in DNA: TGTGCCAGCAGCCTCGGACTAGCGGGGAATGAGCAGTTCTTC.

This clone was counted between two and nine times. V usage is TRBV10-2 and J usage is TRBJ2-7; 12 nucleotides align to TRBD2. Per germline, CDR1 WSHSY and CDR2 SAAADI. The trim removed 4 bases at V and 6 bases at J, leaving 4 bases unmatched. The CDR3 loop spans 14 amino acids. The CDR3 sequence is CASSGLAGVAEQYF. For the CDR3, the DNA is TGCGCCAGCAGTGGACTAGCGGGAGTGGCCGAGCAGTACTTC.

The V and J genes are TRBV5-6 and TRBJ2-7; D gene ambiguous. From germline, CDR1 is SGHDT and CDR2 YYEEEE. The germline V and J ends were trimmed by 1 base and 2 bases, with 10 bases remaining between them. CDR3 length equals 14 residues. CDR3 in DNA: TGTGCCAGCAGCTTGATAAGCGCTACCTACGAGCAGTACTTC. It translates to CASSLISATYEQYF.

J is TRBJ2-5 and V is TRBV5-4; 9 nucleotides align to TRBD2. The V segment lost 4 bases and the J segment 5 bases; nucleotides outside the gene matches: 9. CDR3 length: 15 amino acids. Germline-derived CDR1 and CDR2 are SGHNT and YYREEE (reference sequence). The CDR3, as DNA: TGTGCCAGCAGCCGTCAGACTAGCGGATCGGAGACCCAGTACTTC. Translated: CASSRQTSGSETQYF.

The chain recombines TRBV5-4 with TRBJ1-2; D may be TRBD1 (6 bases). The V end lost 4 bases, the J end lost 1 base, and 14 bases lay between the germline ends. Germline V gene lookup returns CDR1 SGHNT and CDR2 YYREEE (reference sequence). This CDR3 spans 15 amino acids. The chain's CDR3 is CASSAPDSYNYGYTF. In nucleotides, the CDR3 is TGTGCCAGCAGCGCCCCGGACAGTTATAACTATGGCTACACCTTC.

The genes are TRBV27 and TRBJ2-7; D might be TRBD2 (5 bases). The CDR3 extends over 15 amino acids. CDR1 and CDR2 (germline): MNHEY, SMNVEV (reference sequence). The V end was cut by 6 bases, the J end by 0 bases, with 15 bases between. The CDR3 region is CASSVGERPSYEQYF. The CDR3 DNA sequence: TGTGCCAGCAGCGTCGGTGAGCGGCCCTCCTACGAGCAGTACTTC.

The chain recombines TRBV27 with TRBJ2-4, with D unclear. Trimming removed 3 bases from V and 0 bases from J, with 15 bases in between. In germline, CDR1 is MNHEY, CDR2 SMNVEV (reference sequence). The CDR3 contains 17 residues. CDR3 DNA: TGTGCCAGCAGTTTGCGGTCCGGTCCCGGAGCCAAAAACATTCAGTACTTC. Its translation: CASSLRSGPGAKNIQYF.

This clone appeared a few times. This chain connects TRBV6-4 to TRBJ1-6, with TRBD1 matching over 7 bases. V trimming: 6 bases; J trimming: 3 bases; junction bases outside the gene matches: 2. CDR1 MRHNA and CDR2 SNTAGT come from the germline V gene. The CDR3 length is 14 residues. Here the CDR3 reads CASRRDSYNSPLHF. DNA for the CDR3: TGTGCCAGCAGGAGGGACAGCTATAATTCACCCCTCCACTTT.